This entry lists 11 T cell receptor beta chains sequenced from one sample in a study of Graves' ophthalmopathy and Graves' hyperthyroidism. The authors amplified TCR beta CDR3 regions, and they did so from RNA transcripts for repertoire sequencing. HTBI primers primed a first-round RT-PCR, and a second-round multiplex PCR followed. TCRdb ran MiXCR on the multiplex PCR reads and lists one entry per CDR3 protein. This table holds roughly 51,000 distinct CDR3 sequences, about 50% found once. The sequencing input was peripheral blood. The source is an adult man with Graves' ophthalmopathy.

The rearrangement uses TRBV2 and TRBJ2-2, with D uncertain. The germline gives CDR1 SNHLY, CDR2 FYNNEI. V lost 1 base, J lost 4 bases, and 4 bases lay in between. This CDR3 has 13 amino acids. The CDR3 here is CASSEVGTGELFF. CDR3 DNA: TGTGCCAGCAGTGAAGTAGGCACCGGGGAGCTGTTTTTT. The full variable domain, completed using reference TRBV2 and TRBJ2-2, is EPEVTQTPSHQVTQMGQEVILRCVPISNHLYFYWYRQILGQKVEFLVSFYNNEISEKSEIFDDQFSVERPDGSNFTLKIRSTKLEDSAMYFCASSEVGTGELFFGEGSRLTVL.

The V and J genes are TRBV20-1 and TRBJ2-1; 8 positions match TRBD1. Germline trimming cut 7 bases from V and 10 bases from J; bases unmatched to any gene: 9. CDR1 is DFQATT and CDR2 is SNEGSKA in the germline V gene (reference sequence). The CDR3 contains 12 residues. The CDR3 DNA is TGCAGTGGCCGGGACAGGCCGCCCGAGCAGTTCTTC. Its protein product is CSGRDRPPEQFF.

Ten or more counts support this clonotype. The V gene is TRBV20-1, the J gene TRBJ2-2, with 9 bases lining up with TRBD2. The germline CDR1 and CDR2 sequences are DFQATT and SNEGSKA (reference sequence). J was trimmed by 4 bases and V by 2 bases; bases with no gene match: 2. The CDR3 is 14 residues long. CDR3 region: CSARMRGGTGELFF. The CDR3, as DNA: TGCAGTGCTAGAATGCGGGGGGGCACCGGGGAGCTGTTTTTT.

This clonotype was detected many times. This chain joins TRBV2 and TRBJ2-5, with 9 bases lining up with TRBD2. Trimming removed 3 bases from V and 2 bases from J; junction bases left unmatched: 10. CDR1 and CDR2 (germline): SNHLY, FYNNEI. CDR3 length: 17 residues. CDR3 sequence: CASSDGGLAGFQETQYF. DNA for the CDR3: TGTGCCAGCAGTGACGGCGGGCTAGCGGGGTTTCAAGAGACCCAGTACTTC.

This clonotype was seen just once. This chain connects TRBV6-1 to TRBJ1-2, with D perhaps matching TRBD1 (5 bases). Trimming took 4 bases from V and 2 from J, leaving 17 bases between them. The CDR3 contains 16 residues. Germline loops: CDR1 MNHNS, CDR2 SASEGT. CDR3 DNA sequence: TGTGCCAGCAGTGCCCTGAGGACACCCTGGAACTATGGCTACACCTTC. Residues: CASSALRTPWNYGYTF.

The CDR3 loop is CASRSVGPTYNEQFF. The CDR3 DNA reads TGTGCCAGTAGGAGTGTAGGGCCAACCTACAATGAGCAGTTCTTC. This chain joins TRBV19 and TRBJ2-1; D unclear. The CDR3 spans 15 residues. Germline V lookup: CDR1 LNHDA, CDR2 SQIVND (reference sequence). Between the trimmed V and J ends, which lost 6 bases and 2 bases, there was a span of 14 bases.

J is TRBJ2-1 and V is TRBV29-1; TRBD2 is a possible D gene (6 bases). Germline assignment: CDR1 SQVTM and CDR2 ANQGSEA. Deletions cut 3 bases from V and 7 bases from J, with 16 bases between. The CDR3 runs to 14 residues. Here the CDR3 DNA reads TGCAGCGTTGATGGGCGGGGCAGTGGGAATGAGCAGTTCTTC. Protein product: CSVDGRGSGNEQFF.

The chain links TRBV5-1 to TRBJ2-3; 7 positions match TRBD1. The CDR3 loop spans 16 amino acids. Germline V gene sequence: CDR1 SGHRS, CDR2 YFSETQ. Losses at the gene ends were 4 bases for V and 2 bases for J; bases not matched to a gene: 10. CDR3 sequence reads: CASSERGTALTDTQYF. The DNA of the CDR3 is TGCGCCAGCAGCGAGCGAGGGACAGCTCTCACAGATACGCAGTATTTT.

About this clonotype itself: An end of the junction does not agree with germline; a read error may underlie this. This sequence joins TRBV5-8 and TRBJ1-4, with unresolved D. CDR3 length equals 14 residues. Germline V gives CDR1 SGHTS, CDR2 YDEGEE. The DNA for the CDR3 is TGTGCCAGCGGCTTTGGGCCTGCGTTCGAAAAACTGTTTTTT. It yields the protein CASGFGPAFEKLFF.

This clonotype was seen repeatedly, ten times or more. The rearrangement links TRBV4-2 to TRBJ2-2; 11 bases map to TRBD2. The ends lost 1 base at V and 1 base at J; junction bases unmatched: 5. There are 18 residues in the CDR3. CDR1 is LGHNA, CDR2 YNFKEQ, per germline. The CDR3 loop is CASSQASGLAGNTGELFF. The CDR3 nucleotides read TGTGCCAGCAGCCAAGCCTCCGGACTAGCGGGGAACACCGGGGAGCTGTTTTTT.

The rearrangement uses TRBV9 and TRBJ2-6, with D possibly matching TRBD2 (7 bases). CDR1 is SGDLS and CDR2 is YYNGEE in the germline V gene. The CDR3 is made up of 12 amino acids. V was trimmed by 0 bases and J by 15 bases, leaving 10 bases between them. The CDR3 nucleotides read TGTGCCAGCAGCGTAGAAGGGGGGGGCCTGACTTTC. The encoded protein is CASSVEGGGLTF.